These T cell receptor beta chains were read from a single sample in a study of response to subunit inactivated influenza vaccine. TCRdb fed the RT-PCR reads into MiXCR, producing one record per CDR3 protein. The table lists approximately 570,000 distinct CDR3 sequences, 7.6% of them singletons. The input for sequencing was PBMCs from blood, taken less than 30 months after vaccination. The receptors shown here come from a man between 45 and 75 years old who received an inactivated influenza vaccine. CDR3s include the opening cysteine and the closing phenylalanine or tryptophan. D genes are given only for firm matches. Rows may omit the clone size; those that give it use once, few, many or a size class.

v_gene	len	j_gene	d_gene	abundance	CDR3nt	CDR3aa
TRBV28	13	TRBJ1-6	.	many	TGTGCCAGCAGACAGGGTTCTAATTCACCCCTCCACTTT	CASRQGSNSPLHF
TRBV18	16	TRBJ2-1	TRBD2	.	TGTGCCAGCTCACCACCGCTAGCGGCGTTTAACAATGAGCAGTTCTTC	CASSPPLAAFNNEQFF
TRBV20-1	16	TRBJ2-7	TRBD2	few	TGCAGTGCTAGTGGGCTTCCGGGACTACCTTCCTACGAGCAGTACTTC	CSASGLPGLPSYEQYF
TRBV24-1	14	TRBJ2-5	.	many	TGTGCCACCAGTGATTTCGGGGGCCATGAGACCCAGTACTTC	CATSDFGGHETQYF
TRBV19	14	TRBJ2-7	.	many	TGTGCCAGTAGTTTGACAGTGCCGGCCTACGAGCAGTACTTC	CASSLTVPAYEQYF
TRBV29-1	12	TRBJ1-1	.	many	TGCAGCGTTTCCAATCCGAACACTGAAGCTTTCTTT	CSVSNPNTEAFF
TRBV9	13	TRBJ1-6	.	.	TGTGCCAGCAGCCTCCGTCGGAGTTCACCCCTCCACTTT	CASSLRRSSPLHF
TRBV13	18	TRBJ2-2	TRBD1	.	TGTGCCAGCAGCAAACCGGGACAGGGCCCACCGAACACCGGGGAGCTGTTTTTT	CASSKPGQGPPNTGELFF
TRBV2	15	TRBJ2-1	TRBD2	many	TGTGCCAGCAGTGCGGGTAGCGGGGGGGCGATTGAGCAGTTCTTC	CASSAGSGGAIEQFF
TRBV14	14	TRBJ1-3	.	many	TGTGCCAGCAGCTCAACATTCGTCGGCAACACCATATATTTT	CASSSTFVGNTIYF
TRBV7-4	15	TRBJ2-7	.	.	TGTGCCAGCAGCTTACCATCCGCGCGTTCCTACGAGCAGTACTTC	CASSLPSARSYEQYF
TRBV7-2	14	TRBJ2-7	.	few	TGTGCCAGCAGCTCCACCTATAATACCTACGAGCAGTACTTC	CASSSTYNTYEQYF
TRBV7-8	14	TRBJ2-2	.	.	TGTGCCAGCAGCCATTATGGGAGTACCGGGGAGCTGTTTTTT	CASSHYGSTGELFF
TRBV4-3	16	TRBJ2-1	TRBD2	.	TGCGCCAGCAGCCAAGTTGGTAGCGGGTATCTGAATGAGCAGTTCTTC	CASSQVGSGYLNEQFF
TRBV20-1	15	TRBJ2-2	TRBD2	.	TGCAGTGCTAGAGGGACTAGCGGGAGTACCGGGGAGCTGTTTTTT	CSARGTSGSTGELFF
TRBV6-1	14	TRBJ2-7	TRBD2	.	TGTGCCAGCAGCCCCCTCTGGGGGGGTTACGAGCAGTACTTC	CASSPLWGGYEQYF
TRBV12-3/TRBV12-4	16	TRBJ1-5	.	.	TGTGCCAGCAGTCCAACCCACAGACCGAGCAATCAGCCCCAGCATTTT	CASSPTHRPSNQPQHF
TRBV12-3/TRBV12-4	15	TRBJ2-3	.	.	TGTGCCAGCAGTTTTTTTCAGACTAGCACAGATACGCAGTATTTT	CASSFFQTSTDTQYF
TRBV20-1	14	TRBJ1-4	TRBD1	.	TGCAGTGCGATCGGGACAGGGGGCTCTGAAAAACTGTTTTTT	CSAIGTGGSEKLFF
TRBV3-1	12	TRBJ2-7	.	many	TGTGCCAGCAGCCAAGCGGTGTACGAGCAGTACTTC	CASSQAVYEQYF
TRBV24-1	16	TRBJ2-5	TRBD1	few	TGTGCCACCAGTGACCCACGCCCGGGACAGCAAGAGACCCAGTACTTC	CATSDPRPGQQETQYF
TRBV29-1	12	TRBJ1-1	.	.	TGCAGCGTGTCACCTTTGGGGTCTGAAGCTTTCTTT	CSVSPLGSEAFF
TRBV5-1	16	TRBJ1-1	TRBD1	.	TGCGCCAGTCACCGGGACAGGGACCTTGATGGCACTGAAGCTTTCTTT	CASHRDRDLDGTEAFF
TRBV12-3/TRBV12-4	15	TRBJ2-2	TRBD2	few	TGTGCCAGTCAACCGGGACCCGGGGGGATCGGGGAGCTGTTTTTT	CASQPGPGGIGELFF
TRBV2	16	TRBJ1-5	.	many	TGTGCCAGCAGTGATATGGGCAGGGAGGGGAATCAGCCCCAGCATTTT	CASSDMGREGNQPQHF
TRBV6-2/TRBV6-3	12	TRBJ2-3	.	many	TGTGCCAGCAGTTACGTGGGGGATACGCAGTATTTT	CASSYVGDTQYF
TRBV9	14	TRBJ2-7	TRBD2	many	TGTGCCAGCAGCGTGGGACTAGCGGGCTACGAGCAGTACTTC	CASSVGLAGYEQYF
TRBV28	13	TRBJ2-5	.	.	TGTGCCAGCAGGCTGGGGGGCCAAGAGACCCAGTACTTC	CASRLGGQETQYF
TRBV12-3/TRBV12-4	15	TRBJ1-2	.	few	TGTGCCAGCAGCAAACCGGGGCTAGCTAACTATGGCTACACCTTC	CASSKPGLANYGYTF
TRBV7-2	16	TRBJ2-2	TRBD2	few	TGTGCCAGCAGCCGATCGGGACTACAAAACACCGGGGAGCTGTTTTTT	CASSRSGLQNTGELFF
TRBV5-1	15	TRBJ2-2	.	few	TGCGCCAGCGCCTTCGGGACAACGAACACCGGGGAGCTGTTTTTT	CASAFGTTNTGELFF
TRBV7-9	16	TRBJ2-1	TRBD2	.	TGTGCCAGCAGACTACCGGGCCTAGCGGGAGTCAATGAGCAGTTCTTC	CASRLPGLAGVNEQFF
TRBV7-2	16	TRBJ1-6	.	.	TGTGCCAGCAGCTTAGTTCCCCAGGGGTCGAATTCACCCCTCCACTTT	CASSLVPQGSNSPLHF
TRBV7-2	14	TRBJ2-1	.	many	TGTGCCAGCAGCTTAGCGGGAGTAGGGAATGAGCAGTTCTTC	CASSLAGVGNEQFF
TRBV19	16	TRBJ1-2	.	many	TGTGCCAGTAGTATAGTCAGACCCCCCGCTACGGATGGCTACACCTTC	CASSIVRPPATDGYTF
TRBV6-5	14	TRBJ2-3	.	few	TGTGCCAGCAGTTACCCGGGGGCCACAGATACGCAGTATTTT	CASSYPGATDTQYF
TRBV14	15	TRBJ2-1	TRBD2	few	TGTGCCAGCAGCCGGGGGACTAGCAGCTACAATGAGCAGTTCTTC	CASSRGTSSYNEQFF
TRBV7-6	14	TRBJ1-1	.	many	TGTGCCAGCAGACGAGACCAGGGGAACACTGAAGCTTTCTTT	CASRRDQGNTEAFF
TRBV15	18	TRBJ2-5	TRBD1	.	TGTGCCACCAGCAGAGATGATTGGACAGGGGAGTTTCTAGAGACCCAGTACTTC	CATSRDDWTGEFLETQYF
TRBV20-1	17	TRBJ2-3	TRBD2	few	TGCAGTGCACCTGGACTAGCGGGGGGGCGCTTGACAGATACGCAGTATTTT	CSAPGLAGGRLTDTQYF
TRBV12-3/TRBV12-4	17	TRBJ2-7	.	few	TGTGCCAGCAGTTTGCGGTCGGGGAGCGGGCGTTTCTACGAGCAGTACTTC	CASSLRSGSGRFYEQYF
TRBV12-3/TRBV12-4	15	TRBJ2-6	.	many	TGTGCCAGCAGCCTAAGGACAGCTGGGGCCAACGTCCTGACTTTC	CASSLRTAGANVLTF
TRBV7-3	14	TRBJ1-1	.	few	TGTGCCAGCAGCCCAGGGACAAGGAACACTGAAGCTTTCTTT	CASSPGTRNTEAFF
TRBV6-2/TRBV6-3	15	TRBJ2-3	TRBD1	few	TGTGCCAGCAGTAGGACAGGGGGCCTCCCAGATACGCAGTATTTT	CASSRTGGLPDTQYF
TRBV10-3	17	TRBJ2-3	.	many	TGTGCCATCAGTGAGTCGGTGATCCTGGCCAGAATGGATACGCAGTATTTT	CAISESVILARMDTQYF
TRBV7-7	13	TRBJ2-5	TRBD2	many	TGTGCCAGCGGTGGGGGGGTTCAAGAGACCCAGTACTTC	CASGGGVQETQYF
TRBV5-1	18	TRBJ2-5	.	.	TGCGCCAGCAGCCTAGAAGCCCCCCGGGGGCTCTTCCAAGAGACCCAGTACTTC	CASSLEAPRGLFQETQYF
TRBV6-7	19	TRBJ2-7	TRBD2	few	TGTGCCAGCAGTTCTCTAGCGGGGGGTCCTCTTTTAACCTCCTACGAGCAGTACTTC	CASSSLAGGPLLTSYEQYF
TRBV20-1	12	TRBJ2-5	TRBD2	few	TGCAGTGCTTGGGGACTACAAGAGACCCAGTACTTC	CSAWGLQETQYF
TRBV6-1	14	TRBJ2-1	.	.	TGTGCCAGCAGCTCAATCGAACGTTTCAGCGAGCAGTTCTTC	CASSSIERFSEQFF